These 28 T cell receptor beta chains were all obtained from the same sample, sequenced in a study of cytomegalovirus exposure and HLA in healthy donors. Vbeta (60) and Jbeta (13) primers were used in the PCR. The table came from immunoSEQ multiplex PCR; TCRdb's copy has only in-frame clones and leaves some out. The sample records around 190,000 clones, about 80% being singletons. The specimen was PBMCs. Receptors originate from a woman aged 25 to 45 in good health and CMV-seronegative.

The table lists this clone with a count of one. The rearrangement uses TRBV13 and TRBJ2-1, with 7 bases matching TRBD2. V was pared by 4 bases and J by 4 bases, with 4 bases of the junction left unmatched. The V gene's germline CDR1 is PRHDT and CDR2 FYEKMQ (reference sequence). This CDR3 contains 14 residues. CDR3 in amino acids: CASSSASGYNEQFF. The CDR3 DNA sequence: TGTGCCAGCAGCTCGGCTAGCGGATACAATGAGCAGTTCTTC. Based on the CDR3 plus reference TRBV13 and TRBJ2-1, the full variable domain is AAGVIQSPRHLIKEKRETATLKCYPIPRHDTVYWYQQGPGQDPQFLISFYEKMQSDKGSIPDRFSAQQFSDYHSELNMSSLELGDSALYFCASSSASGYNEQFFGPGTRLTVL.

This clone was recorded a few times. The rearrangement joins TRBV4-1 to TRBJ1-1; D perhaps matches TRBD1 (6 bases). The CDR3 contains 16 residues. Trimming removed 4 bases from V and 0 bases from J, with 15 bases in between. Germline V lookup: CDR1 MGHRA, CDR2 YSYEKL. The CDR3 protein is CASSRDTSSMNTEAFF. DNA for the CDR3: TGCGCCAGCAGCCGGGACACATCTTCCATGAACACTGAAGCTTTCTTT.

CDR3 in amino acids: CAGLGRMNTEAFF. The CDR3 coding sequence is TGTGCCGGCTTGGGCCGAATGAACACTGAAGCTTTCTTT. This sequence joins TRBV30 and TRBJ1-1; no definite D call. CDR1 GTSNPN and CDR2 SVGIG come from the germline V gene (reference sequence). Trimming cost V 8 bases and J 0 bases, with 13 bases left between them. The CDR3 is made up of 13 amino acids.

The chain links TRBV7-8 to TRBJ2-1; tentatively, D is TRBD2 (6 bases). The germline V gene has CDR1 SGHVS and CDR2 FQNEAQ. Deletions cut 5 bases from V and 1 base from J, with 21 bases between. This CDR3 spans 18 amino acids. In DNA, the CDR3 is TGTGCCAGCAGCCGAATCTTGGCGGGGATAGATTCCTACAATGAGCAGTTCTTC. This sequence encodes CASSRILAGIDSYNEQFF.

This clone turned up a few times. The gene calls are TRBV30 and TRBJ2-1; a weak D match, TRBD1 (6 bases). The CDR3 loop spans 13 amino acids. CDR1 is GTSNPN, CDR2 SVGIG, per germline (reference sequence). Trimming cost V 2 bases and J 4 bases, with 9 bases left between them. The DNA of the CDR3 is TGTGCCTGGAGTTCAACAGGGTACAATGAGCAGTTCTTC. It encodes CAWSSTGYNEQFF.

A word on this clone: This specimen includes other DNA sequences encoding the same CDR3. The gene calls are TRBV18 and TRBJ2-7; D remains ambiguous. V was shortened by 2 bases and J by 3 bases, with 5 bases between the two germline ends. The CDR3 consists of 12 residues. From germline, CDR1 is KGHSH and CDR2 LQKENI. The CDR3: CASSPSSYEQYF. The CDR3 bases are TGTGCCAGCTCACCATCCAGCTACGAGCAGTACTTC.

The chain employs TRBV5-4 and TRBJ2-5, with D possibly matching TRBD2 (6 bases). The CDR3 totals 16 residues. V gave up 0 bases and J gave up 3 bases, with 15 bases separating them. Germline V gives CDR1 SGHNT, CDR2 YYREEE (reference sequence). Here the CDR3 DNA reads TGTGCCAGCAGCTTGGACCCCGGGACTGTCAAAGAGACCCAGTACTTC. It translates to CASSLDPGTVKETQYF.

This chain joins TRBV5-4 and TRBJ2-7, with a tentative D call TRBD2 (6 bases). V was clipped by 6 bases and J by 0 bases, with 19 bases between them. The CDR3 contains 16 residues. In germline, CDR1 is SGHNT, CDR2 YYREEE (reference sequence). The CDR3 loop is CASKKGLAGSSYEQYF. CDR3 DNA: TGTGCCAGCAAGAAGGGATTGGCGGGATCCTCCTACGAGCAGTACTTC. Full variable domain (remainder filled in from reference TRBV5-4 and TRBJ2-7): ETGVTQSPTHLIKTRGQQVTLRCSSQSGHNTVSWYQQALGQGPQFIFQYYREEENGRGNFPPRFSGLQFPNYSSELNVNALELDDSALYLCASKKGLAGSSYEQYFGPGTRLTVT.

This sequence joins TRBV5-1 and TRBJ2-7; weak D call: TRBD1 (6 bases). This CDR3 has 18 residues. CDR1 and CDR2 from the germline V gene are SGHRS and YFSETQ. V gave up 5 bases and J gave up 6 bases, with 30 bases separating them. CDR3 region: CASSPYHSAGAEGREQYF. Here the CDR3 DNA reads TGCGCCAGCAGTCCTTACCATTCCGCAGGGGCCGAGGGGCGCGAGCAGTACTTC.

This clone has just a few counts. CDR3 coding DNA: TGTGCCAGCTCACGTTATAACGGGGGGGGCCCGGAGCAGTTCTTC. This translates into CASSRYNGGGPEQFF. The J gene is TRBJ2-1, the V gene TRBV18; 8 bases are shared with TRBD2. The CDR3 loop spans 15 amino acids. Per germline, CDR1 KGHSH and CDR2 LQKENI. The V segment lost 4 bases and the J segment 10 bases; nucleotides outside the gene matches: 12.

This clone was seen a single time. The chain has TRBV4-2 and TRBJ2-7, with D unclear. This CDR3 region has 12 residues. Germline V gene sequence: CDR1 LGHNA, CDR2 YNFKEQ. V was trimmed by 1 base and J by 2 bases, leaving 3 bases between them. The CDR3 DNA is TGTGCCAGCAGCCAAGGGCCCTACGAGCAGTACTTC. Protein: CASSQGPYEQYF.

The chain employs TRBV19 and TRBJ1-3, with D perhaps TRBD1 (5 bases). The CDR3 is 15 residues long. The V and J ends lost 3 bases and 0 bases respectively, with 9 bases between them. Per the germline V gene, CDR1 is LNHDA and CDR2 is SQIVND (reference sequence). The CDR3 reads CASSMRGHSGNTIYF. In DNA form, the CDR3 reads TGTGCCAGTAGTATGCGTGGACACTCTGGAAACACCATATATTTT.

This CDR3 is CASSVGQPSEKLFF. The CDR3 nucleotides are TGTGCCAGCAGCGTAGGGCAGCCTAGTGAAAAACTGTTTTTT. The chain links TRBV9 to TRBJ1-4; no clear D. Trimming removed 0 bases at V and 7 bases at J, with 10 bases between. The CDR3 spans 14 residues. CDR1 SGDLS and CDR2 YYNGEE come from the germline V gene.

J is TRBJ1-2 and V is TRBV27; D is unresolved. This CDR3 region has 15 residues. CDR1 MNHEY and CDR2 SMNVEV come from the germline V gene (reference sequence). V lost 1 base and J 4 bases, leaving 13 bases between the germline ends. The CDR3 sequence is CASSLLREWGYGYTF. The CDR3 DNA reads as TGTGCCAGCAGTTTATTGCGGGAGTGGGGCTATGGCTACACCTTC.

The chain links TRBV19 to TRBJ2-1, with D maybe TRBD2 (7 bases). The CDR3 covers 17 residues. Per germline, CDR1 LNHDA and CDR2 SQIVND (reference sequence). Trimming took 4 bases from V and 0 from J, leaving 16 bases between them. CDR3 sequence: CASSTPRGGGSYNEQFF. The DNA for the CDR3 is TGTGCCAGTAGTACCCCGCGGGGAGGGGGCTCCTACAATGAGCAGTTCTTC. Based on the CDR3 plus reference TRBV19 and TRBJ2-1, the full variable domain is DGGITQSPKYLFRKEGQNVTLSCEQNLNHDAMYWYRQDPGQGLRLIYYSQIVNDFQKGDIAEGYSVSREKKESFPLTVTSAQKNPTAFYLCASSTPRGGGSYNEQFFGPGTRLTVL.

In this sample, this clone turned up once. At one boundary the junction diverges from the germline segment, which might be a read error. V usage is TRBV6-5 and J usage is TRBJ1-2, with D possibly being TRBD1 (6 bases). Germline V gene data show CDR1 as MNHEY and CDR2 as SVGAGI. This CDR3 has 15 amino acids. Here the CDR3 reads CASSYSGQKLGGYPF. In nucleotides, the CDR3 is TGTGCCAGCAGTTACTCTGGACAGAAGTTAGGAGGCTACCCCTTC.

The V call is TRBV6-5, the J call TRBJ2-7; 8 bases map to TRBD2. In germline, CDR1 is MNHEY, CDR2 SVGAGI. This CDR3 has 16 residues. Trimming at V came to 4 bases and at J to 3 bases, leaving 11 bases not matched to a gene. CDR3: CASSLVSGGSSYEQYF. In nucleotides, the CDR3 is TGTGCCAGCAGTTTGGTCTCGGGGGGGAGCAGCTACGAGCAGTACTTC.

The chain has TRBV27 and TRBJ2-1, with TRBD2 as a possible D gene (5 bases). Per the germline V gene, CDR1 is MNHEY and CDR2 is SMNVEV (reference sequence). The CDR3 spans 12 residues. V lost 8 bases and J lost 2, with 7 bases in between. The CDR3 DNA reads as TGTGCCAGCGGGAGACCCTACAATGAGCAGTTCTTC. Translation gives CASGRPYNEQFF.

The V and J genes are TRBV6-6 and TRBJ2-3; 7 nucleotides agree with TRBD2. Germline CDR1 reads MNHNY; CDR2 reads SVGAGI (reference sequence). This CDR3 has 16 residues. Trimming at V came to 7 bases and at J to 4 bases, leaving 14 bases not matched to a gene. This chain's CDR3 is CASTLGGRVGPDTQYF. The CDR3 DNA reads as TGTGCCAGCACCCTTGGGGGGAGGGTGGGCCCAGATACGCAGTATTTT.

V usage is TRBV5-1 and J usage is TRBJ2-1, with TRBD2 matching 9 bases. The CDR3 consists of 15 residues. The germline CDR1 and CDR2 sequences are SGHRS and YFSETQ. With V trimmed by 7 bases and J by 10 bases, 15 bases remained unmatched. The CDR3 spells CASFPRAGGYAEQFF. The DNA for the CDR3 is TGCGCCAGCTTCCCCCGAGCGGGAGGTTATGCCGAGCAGTTCTTC. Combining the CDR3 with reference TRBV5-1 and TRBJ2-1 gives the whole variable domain KAGVTQTPRYLIKTRGQQVTLSCSPISGHRSVSWYQQTPGQGLQFLFEYFSETQRNKGNFPGRFSGRQFSNSRSEMNVSTLELGDSALYLCASFPRAGGYAEQFFGPGTRLTVL.

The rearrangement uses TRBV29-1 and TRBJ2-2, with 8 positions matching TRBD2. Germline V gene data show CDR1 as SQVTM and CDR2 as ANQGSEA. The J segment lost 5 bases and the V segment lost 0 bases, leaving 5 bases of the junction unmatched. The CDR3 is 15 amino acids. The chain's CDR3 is CSVEDSSGRTGELFF. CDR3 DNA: TGCAGCGTTGAAGATTCAAGCGGGAGAACCGGGGAGCTGTTTTTT.

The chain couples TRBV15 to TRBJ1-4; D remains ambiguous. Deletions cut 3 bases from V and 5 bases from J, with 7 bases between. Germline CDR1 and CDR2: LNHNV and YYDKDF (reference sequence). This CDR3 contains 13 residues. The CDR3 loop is CATSRALNEKLFF. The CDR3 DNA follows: TGTGCCACCAGCAGGGCCCTGAATGAAAAACTGTTTTTT.

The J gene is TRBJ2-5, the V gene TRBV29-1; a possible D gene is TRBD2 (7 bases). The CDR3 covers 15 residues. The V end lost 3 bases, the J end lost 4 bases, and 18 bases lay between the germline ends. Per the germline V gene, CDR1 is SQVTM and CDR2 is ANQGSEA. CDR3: CSVDMGAGEGETQYF. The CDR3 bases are TGCAGCGTTGATATGGGGGCAGGGGAGGGAGAGACCCAGTACTTC. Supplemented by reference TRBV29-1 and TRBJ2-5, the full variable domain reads SAVISQKPSRDICQRGTSLTIQCQVDSQVTMMFWYRQQPGQSLTLIATANQGSEATYESGFVIDKFPISRPNLTFSTLTVSNMSPEDSSIYLCSVDMGAGEGETQYFGPGTRLLVL.

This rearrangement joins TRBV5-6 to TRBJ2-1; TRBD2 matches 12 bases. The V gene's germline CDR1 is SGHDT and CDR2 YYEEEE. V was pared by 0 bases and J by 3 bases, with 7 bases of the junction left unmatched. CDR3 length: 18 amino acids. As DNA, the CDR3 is TGTGCCAGCAGCTTGGATCGGCTAGCGGGGGGGGTCTACAATGAGCAGTTCTTC. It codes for CASSLDRLAGGVYNEQFF.

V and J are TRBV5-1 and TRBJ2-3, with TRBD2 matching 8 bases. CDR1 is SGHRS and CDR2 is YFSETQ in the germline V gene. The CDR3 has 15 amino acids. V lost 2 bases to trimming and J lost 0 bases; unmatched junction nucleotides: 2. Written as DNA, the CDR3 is TGCGCCAGCAGCTTACTAGCGGCTAGCACAGATACGCAGTATTTT. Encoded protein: CASSLLAASTDTQYF. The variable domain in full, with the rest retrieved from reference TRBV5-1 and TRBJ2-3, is KAGVTQTPRYLIKTRGQQVTLSCSPISGHRSVSWYQQTPGQGLQFLFEYFSETQRNKGNFPGRFSGRQFSNSRSEMNVSTLELGDSALYLCASSLLAASTDTQYFGPGTRLTVL.

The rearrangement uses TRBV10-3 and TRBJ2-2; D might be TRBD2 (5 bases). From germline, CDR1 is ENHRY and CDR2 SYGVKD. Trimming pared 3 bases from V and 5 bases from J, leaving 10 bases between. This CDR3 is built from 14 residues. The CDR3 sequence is CAISDPRGTGELFF. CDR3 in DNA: TGTGCCATCAGTGACCCCCGAGGGACCGGGGAGCTGTTTTTT.

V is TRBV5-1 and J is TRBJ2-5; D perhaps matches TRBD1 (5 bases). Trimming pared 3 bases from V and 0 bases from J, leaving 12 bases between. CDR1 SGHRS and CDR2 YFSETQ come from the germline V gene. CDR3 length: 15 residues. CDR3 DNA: TGCGCCAGCAGCTCAGGGTCGGCGTACCAAGAGACCCAGTACTTC. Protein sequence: CASSSGSAYQETQYF. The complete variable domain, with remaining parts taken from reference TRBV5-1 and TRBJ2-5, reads KAGVTQTPRYLIKTRGQQVTLSCSPISGHRSVSWYQQTPGQGLQFLFEYFSETQRNKGNFPGRFSGRQFSNSRSEMNVSTLELGDSALYLCASSSGSAYQETQYFGPGTRLLVL.

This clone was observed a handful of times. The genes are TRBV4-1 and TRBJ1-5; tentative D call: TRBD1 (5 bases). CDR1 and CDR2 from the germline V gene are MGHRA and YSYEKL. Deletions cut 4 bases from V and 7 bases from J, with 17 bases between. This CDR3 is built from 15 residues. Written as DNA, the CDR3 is TGCGCCAGCAGCCGAGAGGACCTGGAGGGGCAGCCCCAGCATTTT. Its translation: CASSREDLEGQPQHF.